Shown below are 18 T cell receptor beta chains from a single sample sequenced in a study of blood T cell repertoires in COVID-19. The method was immunoSEQ multiplex PCR; TCRdb's version includes in-frame clones alone and lacks a portion of them. The sample lists 100,000 to 150,000 clones; over 75% were seen once. The sample consisted of peripheral blood. These receptors were taken from a man aged 60-69 years with acute or convalescent COVID-19.

The V gene is TRBV4-1, the J gene TRBJ1-3; perhaps TRBD1 as D (6 bases). The CDR3 has 18 amino acids. The germline V gene encodes CDR1 MGHRA and CDR2 YSYEKL. Trimming took 1 base from V and 2 from J, leaving 18 bases between them. CDR3 DNA sequence: TGCGCCAGCAGCCAAGTGACACGGACAGTCCGCCCTGGAAACACCATATATTTT. Translated: CASSQVTRTVRPGNTIYF.

This chain joins TRBV5-1 and TRBJ1-3, with D possibly being TRBD1 (6 bases). Trimming removed 4 bases at V and 9 bases at J, with 17 bases between. Germline V gene sequence: CDR1 SGHRS, CDR2 YFSETQ. The CDR3 spans 14 residues. The CDR3 DNA sequence: TGCGCCAGCAGCCCGACAGGAACGATTGGCACCATATATTTT. Its translation is CASSPTGTIGTIYF.

The chain is built from TRBV27 and TRBJ2-7, with D maybe TRBD1 (6 bases). Germline CDR1 is MNHEY and CDR2 is SMNVEV (reference sequence). The length of the CDR3 is 14 residues. V lost 4 bases and J 3 bases, leaving 13 bases between the germline ends. As DNA, the CDR3 is TGTGCCAGCAGTTCCCCGGGACAAGGCTACGAGCAGTACTTC. This codes for CASSSPGQGYEQYF.

The gene calls are TRBV5-5 and TRBJ1-2; D gene ambiguous. V lost 2 bases to trimming and J lost 4 bases, with 12 bases between them. The CDR3 covers 14 residues. Germline V CDR1 and CDR2: SGHKS, YYEKEE (reference sequence). CDR3 protein: CASSFSSSPYGYTF. CDR3 bases: TGTGCCAGCAGCTTCAGTAGCAGCCCCTATGGCTACACCTTC.

V gene TRBV19 combines with J gene TRBJ2-1, with TRBD2 matching over 12 bases. J gave up 1 base and V 3 bases, and 13 bases lay outside the gene matches. Germline values: CDR1 LNHDA, CDR2 SQIVND (reference sequence). CDR3 length equals 20 residues. The CDR3 nucleotides are TGTGCCAGTAGTATTTTTGGGGCTAGCGGGAGGGGGGGATCCTACAATGAGCAGTTCTTC. Its protein product is CASSIFGASGRGGSYNEQFF. Complete variable domain (other parts from reference TRBV19 and TRBJ2-1): DGGITQSPKYLFRKEGQNVTLSCEQNLNHDAMYWYRQDPGQGLRLIYYSQIVNDFQKGDIAEGYSVSREKKESFPLTVTSAQKNPTAFYLCASSIFGASGRGGSYNEQFFGPGTRLTVL.

The rearrangement uses TRBV19 and TRBJ1-5; D gene ambiguous. Trimming removed 6 bases at V and 2 bases at J, with 11 bases between. In germline, CDR1 is LNHDA, CDR2 SQIVND (reference sequence). The CDR3 is 14 amino acids. The CDR3 reads CASRSIVRNQPQHF. CDR3 nucleotide sequence: TGTGCCAGTAGATCGATAGTTCGCAATCAGCCCCAGCATTTT.

This clone was counted only a few times. The CDR3 bases are TGTGCCAGCAGCACCCAACAGGGCCTAGAGCAGTACTTC. Translated, it gives CASSTQQGLEQYF. The rearrangement joins TRBV7-3 to TRBJ2-7; weak D call: TRBD1 (6 bases). This CDR3 is built from 13 residues. From germline, CDR1 is SGHTA and CDR2 FQGTGA. The V gene lost 5 bases and the J gene lost 7 bases, with 15 bases spanning the gap.

This clone was picked up a small number of times. The chain employs TRBV5-5 and TRBJ2-7; 8 positions agree with TRBD1. Germline lookup yields CDR1 SGHKS and CDR2 YYEKEE (reference sequence). This CDR3 contains 15 residues. V shed 7 bases, J shed 0 bases, and the junction held 9 bases outside the gene matches. In nucleotides, the CDR3 is TGTGCCAGCGAACCCGGACAGGGCGGCTCCTACGAGCAGTACTTC. It is translated as CASEPGQGGSYEQYF.

This clone has only one observation. The DNA is omitted, as the CDR3 cannot be located on it reliably, and the CDR3 follows TCRdb's listing. The chain is built from TRBV27 and TRBJ2-1; the table's D call of TRBD1 was not tested on the DNA. The CDR3 length equals 16 residues, ends included. CDR1 MNHEY and CDR2 SMNVEV come from the germline V gene (reference sequence). The CDR3 sequence is CASSTSDRGSYNEQFF.

The gene calls are TRBV6-5 and TRBJ1-3; 9 positions match TRBD1. After removal of 2 bases from V and 4 bases from J, the junction contained 6 bases not matched to a gene. Per germline, CDR1 MNHEY and CDR2 SVGAGI. CDR3 length: 16 residues. The DNA for the CDR3 is TGTGCCAGCAGTTACCAACAGGGGGCCAGGGGAAACACCATATATTTT. This encodes CASSYQQGARGNTIYF.

The genes are TRBV7-8 and TRBJ2-7, with 11 bases aligning to TRBD2. Germline V CDR1 and CDR2: SGHVS, FQNEAQ. The ends lost 5 bases at V and 6 bases at J; junction bases unmatched: 12. There are 16 residues in the CDR3. The CDR3 here is CASSLTYSGRASEQYF. The DNA for the CDR3 is TGTGCCAGCAGCCTAACTTATAGCGGGAGGGCCTCCGAGCAGTACTTC. Complete variable domain (other parts from reference TRBV7-8 and TRBJ2-7): GAGVSQSPRYKVAKRGQDVALRCDPISGHVSLFWYQQALGQGPEFLTYFQNEAQLDKSGLPSDRFFAERPEGSVSTLKIQRTQQEDSAVYLCASSLTYSGRASEQYFGPGTRLTVT.

This clone was recorded a few times. V is TRBV2 and J is TRBJ2-2; 7 nucleotides match TRBD2. The germline V gene encodes CDR1 SNHLY and CDR2 FYNNEI. The CDR3 is 15 residues long. The V gene end was trimmed by 6 bases and the J gene end by 1 base; junction bases not matched to a gene: 5. The CDR3 protein is CASRRLAQNTGELFF. The CDR3 DNA is TGTGCCAGCAGGAGACTAGCACAGAACACCGGGGAGCTGTTTTTT.

The gene calls are TRBV27 and TRBJ2-3; perhaps TRBD1 as D (5 bases). The V gene lost 3 bases and the J gene lost 4 bases, with 8 bases spanning the gap. Germline lookup yields CDR1 MNHEY and CDR2 SMNVEV (reference sequence). The CDR3 loop spans 13 amino acids. The CDR3 DNA reads TGTGCCAGCAGTTTGCAGGGATCAGATACGCAGTATTTT. This codes for CASSLQGSDTQYF.

This chain links TRBV27 with TRBJ2-1; 11 bases map to TRBD2. This CDR3 is 15 amino acids long. From germline, CDR1 is MNHEY and CDR2 SMNVEV (reference sequence). Trimming removed 4 bases from V and 7 bases from J; junction bases left unmatched: 6. As DNA, the CDR3 is TGTGCCAGCAGTTCACTAGCGGGAGTGCATAATGAGCAGTTCTTC. Translating it yields CASSSLAGVHNEQFF.

This clone was picked up a small number of times. The chain combines TRBV6-5 with TRBJ1-1; 9 bases align to TRBD1. CDR1 is MNHEY, CDR2 SVGAGI, per germline. V shed 2 bases, J shed 10 bases, and the junction held 11 bases outside the gene matches. The CDR3 runs 15 residues. The CDR3 loop is CASSYGQGTVRGAFF. The CDR3 DNA reads as TGTGCCAGCAGTTACGGACAGGGGACTGTTCGTGGAGCTTTCTTT.

The chain joins TRBV5-4 to TRBJ2-2; 8 nucleotides agree with TRBD1. The CDR3 has 15 residues. Germline CDR1 SGHNT, CDR2 YYREEE (reference sequence). Unmatched junction bases numbered 9, after V lost 5 bases and J lost 6 bases. CDR3 in amino acids: CASRTGQGEAGELFF. CDR3 nucleotide sequence: TGTGCCAGCAGGACTGGACAGGGCGAGGCCGGGGAGCTGTTTTTT.

The V call is TRBV7-9, the J call TRBJ1-2; no definite D call. Germline V gives CDR1 SEHNR, CDR2 FQNEAQ (reference sequence). Trimming took off 1 base at V and 0 bases at J, with 9 bases between the two ends. This CDR3 is built from 15 residues. The CDR3 DNA reads as TGTGCCAGCAGCTTAGTGTTGCCGGCTAACTATGGCTACACCTTC. It is translated as CASSLVLPANYGYTF.

The chain has TRBV6-5 and TRBJ1-5; 9 positions match TRBD1. V trimming: 7 bases; J trimming: 6 bases; junction bases outside the gene matches: 4. Germline values: CDR1 MNHEY, CDR2 SVGAGI. This CDR3 has 13 residues. The CDR3 loop is CASKQGAGQPQHF. The CDR3 DNA reads as TGTGCCAGCAAACAGGGGGCGGGTCAGCCCCAGCATTTT.